Listed below are T cell receptor beta chains from one sample, sequenced in a study of early stage breast cancer tumors. This table comes from immunoSEQ multiplex PCR, and its TCRdb copy is limited to in-frame clones, with some not included. The profile shows some 10,000 clones, about two thirds of them singletons. Sequenced input: breast tumor tissue. Receptor source: a person aged 40 to 50 with breast cancer. Both conserved end residues are part of each CDR3. D genes are given only for firm matches. Size is stated for part of the rows, as once, few or many counts, or as a class when the clone is expanded.

>TRBD2|TRBV10-3|TRBJ2-5|NA
TGTGCCATCAGTGAGCCCGGGACTAACCAAGAGACCCAGTACTTC
CAISEPGTNQETQYF
>TRBD1|TRBV6-1|TRBJ2-5|once
TGTGCCAGCAGTCCTATGACAGGGGGCGCTGAGACCCAGTACTTC
CASSPMTGGAETQYF
>NA|TRBV5-1|TRBJ1-1|NA
TGCGCCAGCACCTCCACGGGGGGGCGGACTGAAGCTTTCTTT
CASTSTGGRTEAFF
>TRBD2|TRBV4-2|TRBJ2-7|NA
TGTGCCAGCAGCCCCGGGCGGGGACTAGCGGGAACCGAGCAGTACTTC
CASSPGRGLAGTEQYF
>NA|TRBV5-5|TRBJ1-5|once
TGTGCCAGCAGCCTTGATCCGGATATTAGCAATCAGCCCCAGCATTTT
CASSLDPDISNQPQHF
>NA|TRBV30|TRBJ2-5|NA
TGTGCCTGTGTGGTGAGTCCGGAGACCCAGTACTTC
CACVVSPETQYF
>TRBD1|TRBV2|TRBJ2-2|NA
TGTGCCAGCAGCGGTGCATTACAGGGGCTCGGCGGGGAGCTGTTTTTT
CASSGALQGLGGELFF
>TRBD1|TRBV18|TRBJ1-1|NA
TGTGCCAGCTCACCGGGGGACAGACGCGGGCCTGAAGCTTTCTTT
CASSPGDRRGPEAFF
>TRBD1|TRBV7-2|TRBJ2-7|few
TGTGCCAGCAGCGTGACAGGGGACGCCCACGAGCAGTACTTC
CASSVTGDAHEQYF
>TRBD1|TRBV5-1|TRBJ1-1|NA
TGCGCCAGCAGCCCGGGACAGGGGTGGGCGAACACTGAAGCTTTCTTT
CASSPGQGWANTEAFF
>TRBD2|TRBV6-5|TRBJ2-7|NA
TGTGCCAGCAGTTTGCTAGCGGGCGGAACCTACGAGCAGTACTTC
CASSLLAGGTYEQYF
>TRBD2|TRBV6-5|TRBJ2-1|NA
TGTGCCAGCAGTTACCGGGTAGCGGGATTTCCTTTTGAGCAGTTCTTC
CASSYRVAGFPFEQFF
>TRBD2|TRBV6-1|TRBJ2-2|NA
TGTGCCAGCAGGGGGACTAGCGGGAACACCGGGGAGCTGTTTTTT
CASRGTSGNTGELFF
>NA|TRBV15|TRBJ2-7|medium-sized
TGTGCCACCAGCAGGGCCTTAGGCCCTGGCGGGATACACTACGAGCAGTACTTC
CATSRALGPGGIHYEQYF
>TRBD2|TRBV4-2|TRBJ2-1|NA
TGTGCCAGCAGCCAACCTCGGACTAGCGGTAATGAGCAGTTCTTC
CASSQPRTSGNEQFF
>NA|TRBV7-2|TRBJ2-1|few
TGTGCCAGCAGCTTAGCGTTGGGCGGGCAGTTCTTC
CASSLALGGQFF
>NA|TRBV6-5|TRBJ2-1|NA
TGTGCCAGCAGTCCCGCTCTAGCTAATGAGCAGTTCTTC
CASSPALANEQFF
>TRBD2|TRBV4-2|TRBJ2-7|few
TGTGCCAGCAGCCGTAGACCAGCTAGCGGGGAGTTATCCTACGAGCAGTACTTC
CASSRRPASGELSYEQYF